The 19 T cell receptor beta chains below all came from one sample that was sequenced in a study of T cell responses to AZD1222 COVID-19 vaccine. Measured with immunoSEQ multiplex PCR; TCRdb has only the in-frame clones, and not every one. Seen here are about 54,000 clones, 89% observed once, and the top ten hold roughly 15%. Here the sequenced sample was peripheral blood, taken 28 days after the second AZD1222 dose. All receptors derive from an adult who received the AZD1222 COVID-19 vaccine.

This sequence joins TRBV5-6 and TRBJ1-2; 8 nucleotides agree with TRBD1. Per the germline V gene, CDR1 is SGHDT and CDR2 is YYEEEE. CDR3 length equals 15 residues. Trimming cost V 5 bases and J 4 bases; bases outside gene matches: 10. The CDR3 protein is CASRSYRDRSYGYTF. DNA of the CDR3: TGTGCCAGCAGATCTTACCGGGACAGGTCCTATGGCTACACCTTC. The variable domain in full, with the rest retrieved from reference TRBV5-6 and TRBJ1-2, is DAGVTQSPTHLIKTRGQQVTLRCSPKSGHDTVSWYQQALGQGPQFIFQYYEEEERQRGNFPDRFSGHQFPNYSSELNVNALLLGDSALYLCASRSYRDRSYGYTFGSGTRLTVV.

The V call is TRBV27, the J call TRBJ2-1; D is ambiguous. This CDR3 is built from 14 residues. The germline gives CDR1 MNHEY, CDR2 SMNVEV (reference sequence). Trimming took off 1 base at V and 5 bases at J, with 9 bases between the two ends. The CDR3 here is CASSLLGSDNEQFF. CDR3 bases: TGTGCCAGCAGTTTATTGGGCAGTGACAATGAGCAGTTCTTC.

CDR3 loop: CATQGSSGSVYEQYF. The CDR3 nucleotides read TGTGCCACCCAAGGGTCTAGCGGGAGCGTTTACGAGCAGTACTTC. The chain uses TRBV2 and TRBJ2-7; TRBD2 aligns across 10 bases. CDR3 size: 15 residues. Germline values: CDR1 SNHLY, CDR2 FYNNEI. Germline trimming cut 10 bases from V and 4 bases from J; bases unmatched to any gene: 13.

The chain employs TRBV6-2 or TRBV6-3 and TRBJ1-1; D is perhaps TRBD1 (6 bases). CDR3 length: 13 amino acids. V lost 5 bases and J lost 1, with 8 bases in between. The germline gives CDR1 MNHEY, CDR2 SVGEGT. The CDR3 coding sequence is TGTGCCAGCAGTCTGACAGGGAACACTGAAGCTTTCTTT. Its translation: CASSLTGNTEAFF.

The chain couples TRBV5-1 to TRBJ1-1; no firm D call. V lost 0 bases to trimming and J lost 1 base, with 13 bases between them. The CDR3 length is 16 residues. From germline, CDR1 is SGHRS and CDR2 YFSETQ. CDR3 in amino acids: CASSLAMSGGNTEAFF. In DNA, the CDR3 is TGCGCCAGCAGCTTGGCCATGTCAGGCGGGAACACTGAAGCTTTCTTT.

The CDR3 DNA follows: TGCGCCAGCAAGCCTAGCGGCACAGATACGCAGTATTTT. Translating it yields CASKPSGTDTQYF. This chain uses TRBV10-1 with TRBJ2-3; possible D gene TRBD2, 6 bases. With 7 bases removed from V and 1 base from J, the gap between germline ends came to 9 bases. The CDR3 covers 13 residues. CDR1 is WNHNN and CDR2 is SYGVQD in the germline V gene (reference sequence).

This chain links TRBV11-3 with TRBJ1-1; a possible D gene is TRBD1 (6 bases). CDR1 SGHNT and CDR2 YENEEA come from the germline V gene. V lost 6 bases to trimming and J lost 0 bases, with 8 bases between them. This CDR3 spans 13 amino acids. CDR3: CASSDRLNTEAFF. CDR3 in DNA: TGTGCCAGCAGTGACAGGTTGAACACTGAAGCTTTCTTT. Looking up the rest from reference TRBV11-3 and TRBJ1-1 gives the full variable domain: EAGVVQSPRYKIIEKKQPVAFWCNPISGHNTLYWYLQNLGQGPELLIRYENEEAVDDSQLPKDRFSAERLKGVDSTLKIQPAELGDSAVYLCASSDRLNTEAFFGQGTRLTVV.

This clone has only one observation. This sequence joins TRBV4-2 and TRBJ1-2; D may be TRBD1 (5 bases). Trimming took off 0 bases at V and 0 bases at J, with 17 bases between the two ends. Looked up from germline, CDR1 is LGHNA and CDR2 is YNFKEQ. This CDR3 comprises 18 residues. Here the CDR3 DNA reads TGTGCCAGCAGCCAAGATTACGTCAGGGACTTAGCTAACTATGGCTACACCTTC. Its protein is CASSQDYVRDLANYGYTF.

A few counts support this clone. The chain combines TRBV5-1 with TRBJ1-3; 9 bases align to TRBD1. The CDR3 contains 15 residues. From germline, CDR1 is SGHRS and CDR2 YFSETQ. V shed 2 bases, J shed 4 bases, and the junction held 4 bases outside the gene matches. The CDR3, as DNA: TGCGCCAGCAGCTTACAGGGGGCGCAGGGAAACACCATATATTTT. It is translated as CASSLQGAQGNTIYF.

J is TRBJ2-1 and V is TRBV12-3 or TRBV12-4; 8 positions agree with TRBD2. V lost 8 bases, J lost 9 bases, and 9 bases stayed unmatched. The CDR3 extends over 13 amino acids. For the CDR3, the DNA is TGTGCCAGCGGGGGGACTAGAGCGCGTGAGCAGTTCTTC. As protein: CASGGTRAREQFF.

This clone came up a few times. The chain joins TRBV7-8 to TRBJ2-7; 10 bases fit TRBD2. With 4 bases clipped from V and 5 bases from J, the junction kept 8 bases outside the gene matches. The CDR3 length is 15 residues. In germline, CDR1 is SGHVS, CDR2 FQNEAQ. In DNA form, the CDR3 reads TGTGCCAGCAGCTCCTATTCTAGCGGGAGTAACGAGCAGTACTTC. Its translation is CASSSYSSGSNEQYF.

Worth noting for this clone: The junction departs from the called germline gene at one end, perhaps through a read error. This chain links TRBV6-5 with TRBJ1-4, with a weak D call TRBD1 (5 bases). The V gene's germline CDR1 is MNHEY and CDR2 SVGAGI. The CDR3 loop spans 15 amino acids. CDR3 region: CASSSQGGDNKKLFF. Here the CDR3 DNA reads TGTGCCAGCAGTTCGCAGGGAGGGGATAATAAAAAACTGTTTTTT.

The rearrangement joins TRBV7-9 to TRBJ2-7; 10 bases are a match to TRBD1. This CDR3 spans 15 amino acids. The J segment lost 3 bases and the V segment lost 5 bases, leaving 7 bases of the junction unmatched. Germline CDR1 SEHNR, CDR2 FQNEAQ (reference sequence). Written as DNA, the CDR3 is TGTGCCAGCAGCGGGCAGGACAGGGGGGGCTACGAGCAGTACTTC. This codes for CASSGQDRGGYEQYF.

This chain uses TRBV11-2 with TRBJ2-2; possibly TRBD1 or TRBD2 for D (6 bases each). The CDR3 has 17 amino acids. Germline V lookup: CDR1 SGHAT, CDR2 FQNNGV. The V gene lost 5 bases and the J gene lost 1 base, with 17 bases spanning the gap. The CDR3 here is CASSPHRDSMNTGELFF. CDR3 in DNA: TGTGCCAGCAGCCCCCACAGGGACTCCATGAACACCGGGGAGCTGTTTTTT. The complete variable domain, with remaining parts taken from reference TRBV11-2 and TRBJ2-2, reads EAGVAQSPRYKIIEKRQSVAFWCNPISGHATLYWYQQILGQGPKLLIQFQNNGVVDDSQLPKDRFSAERLKGVDSTLKIQPAKLEDSAVYLCASSPHRDSMNTGELFFGEGSRLTVL.

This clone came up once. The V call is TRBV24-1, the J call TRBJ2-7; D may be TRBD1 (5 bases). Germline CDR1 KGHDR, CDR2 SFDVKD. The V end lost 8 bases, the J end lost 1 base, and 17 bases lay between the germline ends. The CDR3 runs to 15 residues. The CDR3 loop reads CATITPFQGSYEQYF. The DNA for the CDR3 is TGTGCCACCATAACTCCGTTTCAGGGATCCTACGAGCAGTACTTC.

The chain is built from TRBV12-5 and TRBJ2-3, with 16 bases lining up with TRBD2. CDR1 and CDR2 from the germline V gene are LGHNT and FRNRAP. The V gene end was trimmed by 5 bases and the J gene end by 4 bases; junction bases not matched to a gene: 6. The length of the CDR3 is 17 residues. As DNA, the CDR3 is TGTGCTAGTGGTATGGGACTAGCGGGAGGGCCGGCAGATACGCAGTATTTT. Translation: CASGMGLAGGPADTQYF.

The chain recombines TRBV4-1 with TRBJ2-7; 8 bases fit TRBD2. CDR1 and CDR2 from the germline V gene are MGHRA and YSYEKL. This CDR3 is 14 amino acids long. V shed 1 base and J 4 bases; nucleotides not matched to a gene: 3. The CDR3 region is CASSQGRGAYEQYF. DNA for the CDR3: TGCGCCAGCAGCCAAGGGCGGGGGGCATACGAGCAGTACTTC.

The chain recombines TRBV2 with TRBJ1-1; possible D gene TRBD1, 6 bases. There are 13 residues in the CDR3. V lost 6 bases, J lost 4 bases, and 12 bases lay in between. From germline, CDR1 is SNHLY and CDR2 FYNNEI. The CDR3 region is CASRIEGGTEAFF. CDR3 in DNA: TGTGCCAGCAGGATCGAGGGGGGCACTGAAGCTTTCTTT. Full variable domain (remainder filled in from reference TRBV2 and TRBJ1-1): EPEVTQTPSHQVTQMGQEVILRCVPISNHLYFYWYRQILGQKVEFLVSFYNNEISEKSEIFDDQFSVERPDGSNFTLKIRSTKLEDSAMYFCASRIEGGTEAFFGQGTRLTVV.

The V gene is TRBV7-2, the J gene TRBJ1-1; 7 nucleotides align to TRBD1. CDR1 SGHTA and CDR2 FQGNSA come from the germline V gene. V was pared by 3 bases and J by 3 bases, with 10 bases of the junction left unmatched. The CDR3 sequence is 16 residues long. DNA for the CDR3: TGTGCCAGCAGCTTCCGACAGGGAGGTACGGACACTGAAGCTTTCTTT. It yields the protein CASSFRQGGTDTEAFF.